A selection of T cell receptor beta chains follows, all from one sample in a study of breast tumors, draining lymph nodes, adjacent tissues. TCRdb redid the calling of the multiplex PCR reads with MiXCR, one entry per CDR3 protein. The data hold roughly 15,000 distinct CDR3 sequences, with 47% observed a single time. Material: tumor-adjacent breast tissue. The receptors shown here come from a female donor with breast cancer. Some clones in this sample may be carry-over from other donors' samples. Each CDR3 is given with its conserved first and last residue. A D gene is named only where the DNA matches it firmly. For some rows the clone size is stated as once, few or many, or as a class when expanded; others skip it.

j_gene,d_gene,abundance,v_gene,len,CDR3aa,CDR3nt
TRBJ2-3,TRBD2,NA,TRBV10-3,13,CATLAGDADTQYF,TGTGCCACCTTAGCGGGAGACGCAGATACGCAGTATTTT
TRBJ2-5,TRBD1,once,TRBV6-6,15,CASSPGTGGAETQYF,TGTGCCAGCAGTCCCGGGACAGGGGGCGCAGAGACCCAGTACTTC
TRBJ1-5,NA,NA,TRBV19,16,CASSIDQGVDNQPRHF,TGTGCCAGTAGTATAGACCAGGGAGTTGACAATCAGCCCCGGCATTTT
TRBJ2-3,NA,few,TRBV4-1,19,CASSQDWIRRGASTDTQYF,TGCGCCAGCAGCCAAGATTGGATTAGACGGGGGGCTAGCACAGATACGCAGTATTTT
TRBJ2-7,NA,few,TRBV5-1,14,CASSLDGTVYEQYF,TGCGCCAGCAGCTTGGATGGGACGGTCTACGAGCAGTACTTC
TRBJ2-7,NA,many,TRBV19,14,CASTPGQGYYEQYF,TGTGCCAGTACCCCGGGGCAGGGATACTACGAGCAGTACTTC
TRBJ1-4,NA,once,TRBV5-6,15,CASSLGGGTNEKLPF,TGTGCCAGCAGCTTGGGCGGGGGGACTAATGAAAAACTGCCTTTC
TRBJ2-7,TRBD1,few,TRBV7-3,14,CASSPQGGSYEQYF,TGTGCCAGCAGCCCACAGGGGGGCTCCTACGAGCAGTACTTC
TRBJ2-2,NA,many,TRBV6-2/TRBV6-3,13,CASSYTDTGELFF,TGTGCCAGCAGTTACACCGATACCGGGGAGCTGTTTTTT
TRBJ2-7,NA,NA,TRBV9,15,CASSVGVSGSYEQYF,TGTGCCAGCAGCGTAGGGGTTAGCGGCTCCTACGAGCAGTACTTC
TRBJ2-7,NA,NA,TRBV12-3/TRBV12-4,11,CASSFGDEQHF,TGTGCCAGCAGTTTCGGGGACGAGCAGCACTTC
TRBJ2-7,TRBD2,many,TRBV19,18,CASSGPRVAGGPTYEQYF,TGTGCCAGTAGTGGCCCCCGGGTAGCGGGAGGGCCAACCTACGAGCAGTACTTC
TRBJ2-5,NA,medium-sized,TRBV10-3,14,CAISEFRGLETQYF,TGTGCCATCAGTGAGTTTAGGGGATTGGAGACCCAGTACTTC
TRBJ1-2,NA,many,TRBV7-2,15,CASSLAKGGHYGYPF,TGTGCCAGCAGCTTAGCAAAGGGGGGCCATTATGGCTACCCCTTC
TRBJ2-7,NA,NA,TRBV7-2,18,CASSLTRTGYEQYFGQYF,NA
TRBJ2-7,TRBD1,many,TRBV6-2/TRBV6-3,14,CASRYGTGPSEQYF,TGTGCCAGCAGGTACGGGACAGGGCCCTCCGAGCAGTACTTC
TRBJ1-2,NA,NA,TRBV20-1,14,CSARSQTLKGGYTF,TGCAGTGCTAGAAGTCAGACTCTAAAGGGTGGCTACACCTTC
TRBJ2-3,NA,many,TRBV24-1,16,CATSDFKKQGTDTQYF,TGTGCCACCAGTGATTTTAAAAAACAGGGGACTGATACGCAGTATTTT
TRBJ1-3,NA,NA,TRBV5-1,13,CASSRLAGNTIYF,TGCGCCAGCAGCAGGCTAGCGGGAAACACCATATATTTT
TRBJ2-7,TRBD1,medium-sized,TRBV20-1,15,CSARPWGDRDYEQYF,TGCAGTGCTAGACCCTGGGGGGACAGGGACTACGAGCAGTACTTC
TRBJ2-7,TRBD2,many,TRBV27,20,CASSLSRPSGRTQATYEQYF,TGTGCCAGCAGTTTATCGCGGCCTAGCGGGAGGACCCAAGCCACCTACGAGCAGTACTTC
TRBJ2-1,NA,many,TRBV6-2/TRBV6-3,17,CASSYLPQGSSYNEQFF,TGTGCCAGCAGTTACCTCCCACAGGGTAGCTCCTACAATGAGCAGTTCTTC
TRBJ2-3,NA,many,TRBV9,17,CASSVDLARGSTDTQYF,TGTGCCAGCAGCGTAGATCTTGCCAGGGGTAGCACAGATACGCAGTATTTT
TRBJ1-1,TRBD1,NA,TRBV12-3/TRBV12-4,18,CASSSGTGGKSGGAEAFF,TGTGCCAGCAGTTCCGGGACAGGGGGCAAATCTGGAGGGGCTGAAGCTTTCTTT
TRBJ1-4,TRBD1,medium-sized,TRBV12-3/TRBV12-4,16,CASSLEAGGTNEKLFF,TGTGCCAGCAGTTTAGAGGCAGGGGGAACTAATGAAAAACTGTTTTTT
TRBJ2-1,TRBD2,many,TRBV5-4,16,CASYSRGLGWYNEQFF,TGTGCCAGCTATAGCCGGGGACTAGGTTGGTACAATGAGCAGTTCTTC
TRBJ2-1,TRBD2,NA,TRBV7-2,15,CASTLSGNSYNEQFF,TGTGCCAGCACCCTTAGCGGGAACTCCTACAATGAGCAGTTCTTC
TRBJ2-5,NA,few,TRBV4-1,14,CASSHELASETQYF,TGCGCCAGCAGCCATGAGCTAGCTTCAGAGACCCAGTACTTC
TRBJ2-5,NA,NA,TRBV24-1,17,CATSDIEERSDDETQSF,TGTGCCACCAGTGACATTGAAGAACGGAGCGATGACGAGACCCAGTCCTTC
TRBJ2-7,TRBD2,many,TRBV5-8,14,CASTNLAGGNEQYF,TGTGCCAGCACCAATCTAGCGGGAGGTAACGAGCAGTACTTC
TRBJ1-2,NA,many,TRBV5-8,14,CASTSKEGSYGYTF,TGTGCCAGCACCTCTAAGGAGGGTAGCTATGGCTACACCTTC
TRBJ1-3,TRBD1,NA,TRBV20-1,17,CSARDPTQGRGGNTIYF,TGCAGTGCTAGAGATCCCACACAGGGGCGAGGGGGAAACACCATATATTTT
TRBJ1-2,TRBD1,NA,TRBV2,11,CASTQGGGYTF,TGTGCCAGCACACAGGGGGGAGGCTACACCTTC
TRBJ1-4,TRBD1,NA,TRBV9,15,CASSGTGGANEKLFF,TGTGCCAGCAGCGGTACAGGGGGCGCGAATGAAAAACTGTTTTTT
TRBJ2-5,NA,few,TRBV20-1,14,CSARDGEGEATQCF,TGCAGTGCTAGAGATGGAGAGGGGGAGGCGACCCAGTGCTTC
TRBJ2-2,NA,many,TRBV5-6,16,CASSLVGPAGTGELFF,TGTGCCAGCAGCTTGGTGGGTCCCGCGGGCACCGGGGAGCTGTTTTTT
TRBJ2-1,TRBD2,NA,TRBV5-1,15,CASSGGRGRLNEQFF,TGCGCCAGCAGCGGGGGGCGCGGGAGGCTCAATGAGCAGTTCTTC
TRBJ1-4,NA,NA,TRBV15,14,CATSHRSTNEKLFF,TGTGCCACCAGCCACAGGTCAACTAATGAAAAACTGTTTTTT
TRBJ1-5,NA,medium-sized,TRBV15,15,CATSRDPGSNQPQHF,TGTGCCACCAGCAGAGACCCAGGGAGCAATCAGCCCCAGCATTTT
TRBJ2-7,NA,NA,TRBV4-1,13,CASSQELWSEQYF,TGCGCCAGCAGCCAAGAATTGTGGAGCGAGCAGTACTTC
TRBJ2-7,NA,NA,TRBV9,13,CASSVDPTGRQYF,TGTGCCAGCAGCGTAGACCCGACAGGTCGGCAGTACTTC
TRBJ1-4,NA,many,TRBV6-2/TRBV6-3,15,CASSYSRGNNEKLFF,TGTGCCAGCAGTTACTCTCGAGGAAATAATGAAAAACTGTTTTTT
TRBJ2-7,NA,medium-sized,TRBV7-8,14,CASSLEAGSYEQYF,TGTGCCAGCAGCTTAGAGGCCGGTTCCTACGAGCAGTACTTC
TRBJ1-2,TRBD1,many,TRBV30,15,CAWTPRGRGLYGYTF,TGTGCCTGGACTCCTAGGGGCAGGGGGCTCTATGGCTACACCTTC
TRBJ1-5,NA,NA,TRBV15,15,CATSRDPGSNQPQYF,TGTGCCACCAGCAGAGATCCGGGAAGCAATCAGCCCCAGTACTTT
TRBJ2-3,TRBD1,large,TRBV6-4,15,CASSDSRQGADTQYF,TGTGCCAGCAGTGACTCTAGACAGGGGGCAGATACGCAGTATTTT
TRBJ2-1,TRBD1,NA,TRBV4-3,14,CASSQGTGGNEQFF,TGCGCCAGCAGCCAAGGGACAGGGGGCAATGAGCAGTTCTTC
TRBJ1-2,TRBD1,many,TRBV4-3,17,CASSRQRGQGGNVGYTF,TGCGCCAGCAGCCGTCAAAGGGGACAGGGGGGGAATGTGGGCTACACCTTC